These 30 T cell receptor beta chains came from one sample sequenced in a study of CD8+ T cells in alopecia areata (dated by TCRdb to the late 2010s). Library preparation used the immunoSEQ multiplex PCR assay. RNA was extracted from all samples and reverse transcribed into cDNA, which served as template for TCR sequencing. TCRdb took this table from immuneACCESS and kept in-frame rearrangements with V and J called. Such tables lack part of the clones; where checked against another copy, unresolved V genes explain under half of the gap, and the rest is unexplained. This sample is represented by 150,000 to 200,000 clones; 51% of them were singletons. Jointly, the top ten make up 10% of the sample. The treatment or condition label, read with the paper, signifies: oral pan-JAK inhibitor, 5-10 mg twice daily. The sequences come from CD8+ T cells sorted from blood, collected at approximately week 51, from a patient treated with tofacitinib. The receptors were gathered from a human donor with alopecia areata.

V usage is TRBV7-8 and J usage is TRBJ2-1; tentative D call: TRBD1 (5 bases). Trimming took 5 bases from V and 9 from J, leaving 17 bases between them. The CDR3 totals 14 residues. Germline CDR1 SGHVS, CDR2 FQNEAQ. The CDR3 loop is CASSLRLGQGEQFF. The CDR3 DNA sequence: TGTGCCAGCAGCCTCCGCCTGGGGCAGGGTGAGCAGTTCTTC. The full variable domain, completed using reference TRBV7-8 and TRBJ2-1, is GAGVSQSPRYKVAKRGQDVALRCDPISGHVSLFWYQQALGQGPEFLTYFQNEAQLDKSGLPSDRFFAERPEGSVSTLKIQRTQQEDSAVYLCASSLRLGQGEQFFGPGTRLTVL.

The chain links TRBV7-2 to TRBJ2-1; TRBD1 agrees at 7 bases. Germline trimming cut 4 bases from V and 8 bases from J; bases unmatched to any gene: 11. Germline V gene lookup returns CDR1 SGHTA and CDR2 FQGNSA. The CDR3 sequence is 15 residues long. The CDR3 loop reads CASSSRDSPLHEQFF. CDR3 sequence (DNA): TGTGCCAGCAGCTCCCGGGACAGTCCCCTGCATGAGCAGTTCTTC.

CDR3 sequence: CASSPLLAEPQETQYF. Written as DNA, the CDR3 is TGTGCCAGCAGCCCTCTTCTAGCGGAACCTCAAGAGACCCAGTACTTC. The chain is built from TRBV13 and TRBJ2-5; 7 nucleotides line up with TRBD2. Germline-derived CDR1 and CDR2 are PRHDT and FYEKMQ (reference sequence). The CDR3 length is 16 residues. Losses at the gene ends were 5 bases for V and 2 bases for J; bases not matched to a gene: 11.

This chain uses TRBV7-2 with TRBJ2-7, with 7 positions matching TRBD2. The V segment lost 0 bases and the J segment 6 bases; nucleotides outside the gene matches: 2. Germline values: CDR1 SGHTA, CDR2 FQGNSA. The CDR3 runs 13 residues. The CDR3 sequence: CASSLAGGGEQYF. The CDR3 DNA reads as TGTGCCAGCAGCTTAGCTGGGGGGGGCGAGCAGTACTTC.

The genes are TRBV5-8 and TRBJ1-5, with TRBD1 matching over 7 bases. This CDR3 has 15 amino acids. The germline V gene has CDR1 SGHTS and CDR2 YDEGEE. Trimming removed 4 bases from V and 0 bases from J; junction bases left unmatched: 4. The CDR3 sequence: CASSTYRGSNQPQHF. The CDR3 DNA reads as TGTGCCAGCAGCACCTACAGGGGTAGCAATCAGCCCCAGCATTTT.

In its sample, this clone was seen once. CDR3 DNA: TGTGCCAGCAGTTACGGAGACGGCACCGGGGAGCTGTTTTTT. It codes for CASSYGDGTGELFF. The chain combines TRBV6-5 with TRBJ2-2; no reliable D call. The CDR3 is 14 residues long. V shed 2 bases and J shed 4 bases, with 8 bases lying between them. CDR1 is MNHEY, CDR2 SVGAGI, per germline.

The chain employs TRBV7-9 and TRBJ2-7; D possibly corresponds to TRBD2 (5 bases). Looked up from germline, CDR1 is SEHNR and CDR2 is FQNEAQ (reference sequence). This CDR3 region has 12 residues. V was trimmed by 1 base and J by 9 bases, leaving 10 bases between them. The CDR3 DNA reads TGTGCCAGCAGCTTAGGAGAGGCGGGGCAGTACTTC. Encoded protein: CASSLGEAGQYF.

This clone was observed a handful of times. The CDR3 here is CASSLETVGNSPLHF. For the CDR3, the DNA is TGTGCCAGCAGCTTAGAGACAGTAGGAAACTCACCCCTCCACTTT. The chain carries TRBV7-6 and TRBJ1-6; a weak D match, TRBD1 (5 bases). In germline, CDR1 is SGHVS, CDR2 FNYEAQ. Trimming removed 1 base from V and 10 bases from J, with 14 bases in between. The CDR3 extends over 15 amino acids.

The J gene is TRBJ2-7, the V gene TRBV9; D not certain. Looked up from germline, CDR1 is SGDLS and CDR2 is YYNGEE. CDR3 length: 8 amino acids. The ends were cut back, 3 bases at V and 11 bases at J, with 3 bases in the middle. The CDR3 DNA follows: TGTGCCAGCAGCGGGGAGTACTTC. Translating it yields CASSGEYF.

J is TRBJ2-7 and V is TRBV27; TRBD2 aligns across 7 bases. The trim removed 5 bases at V and 2 bases at J, leaving 6 bases unmatched. Germline V gene lookup returns CDR1 MNHEY and CDR2 SMNVEV (reference sequence). CDR3 length: 14 amino acids. This chain's CDR3 is CASSLHLAAYEQYF. CDR3 sequence (DNA): TGTGCCAGCAGTCTTCACCTAGCGGCCTACGAGCAGTACTTC.

V usage is TRBV4-1 and J usage is TRBJ2-5; 9 bases match TRBD1. This CDR3 spans 15 amino acids. Germline V gives CDR1 MGHRA, CDR2 YSYEKL. Trimming at V came to 2 bases and at J to 2 bases, leaving 3 bases not matched to a gene. CDR3 nucleotide sequence: TGCGCCAGCAGCCAAACCGGGACAGGGCAAGAGACCCAGTACTTC. It codes for CASSQTGTGQETQYF.

As to this clone: One junction end does not reproduce the germline sequence, and a read error may be involved. The V gene is TRBV4-2, the J gene TRBJ1-1; possibly TRBD1 for D (5 bases). In germline, CDR1 is LGHNA, CDR2 YNFKEQ. CDR3 size: 13 residues. The CDR3 DNA sequence: TGTGCCAGCAGCCCCGGCGAGGGGTCCCTAAGGGAATTT. The encoded protein is CASSPGEGSLREF.

This chain connects TRBV27 to TRBJ2-3, with 9 bases aligning to TRBD1. Germline V gene sequence: CDR1 MNHEY, CDR2 SMNVEV (reference sequence). The CDR3 totals 16 residues. With V trimmed by 5 bases and J by 3 bases, 9 bases remained unmatched. CDR3 region: CASSPDRGRRTDTQYF. The CDR3 DNA reads TGTGCCAGCAGTCCTGACAGGGGGAGGCGGACAGATACGCAGTATTTT.

This clone was detected a few times. The chain is built from TRBV5-1 and TRBJ2-7, with 8 bases identical to TRBD1. V was clipped by 4 bases and J by 5 bases; unmatched bases: 8. Germline loops: CDR1 SGHRS, CDR2 YFSETQ. The CDR3 contains 14 residues. This CDR3 reads CASSPDRVGNEQYF. The CDR3 DNA reads as TGCGCCAGCAGCCCGGACAGGGTCGGGAACGAGCAGTACTTC.

The rearrangement uses TRBV14 and TRBJ1-2; D may be TRBD1 (6 bases). Trimming stripped 0 bases from V and 4 bases from J, with 15 bases between. This CDR3 contains 16 residues. Germline CDR1 SGHDN, CDR2 FVKESK. CDR3 nucleotide sequence: TGTGCCAGCAGCCAAGACCCTGGGGGCCGCCCCTATGGCTACACCTTC. The encoded protein is CASSQDPGGRPYGYTF.

A few counts support this clone. The chain combines TRBV10-3 with TRBJ1-1; TRBD1 aligns across 8 bases. V lost 6 bases, J lost 1 base, and 7 bases stayed unmatched. The CDR3 is 15 amino acids. The germline V gene has CDR1 ENHRY and CDR2 SYGVKD. The CDR3 bases are TGTGCCATCAGAGGCGGACAGGGATCGAACACTGAAGCTTTCTTT. Protein product: CAIRGGQGSNTEAFF.

This chain joins TRBV30 and TRBJ1-1; no firm D call. Trimming took 7 bases from V and 0 from J, leaving 15 bases between them. The CDR3 loop spans 14 amino acids. Germline lookup yields CDR1 GTSNPN and CDR2 SVGIG (reference sequence). This CDR3 is CASDREGMNTEAFF. The DNA for the CDR3 is TGTGCCTCCGACCGGGAGGGAATGAACACTGAAGCTTTCTTT.

The sample holds a few counts of this clone. Other nucleotide sequences in the sample specify the same CDR3. The chain is built from TRBV6-5 and TRBJ2-7; D gene uncertain. Germline assignment: CDR1 MNHEY and CDR2 SVGAGI. Trimming took 5 bases from V and 0 from J, leaving 5 bases between them. The CDR3 covers 12 residues. The chain's CDR3 is CASSASSYEQYF. The CDR3 nucleotides are TGTGCCAGCAGTGCTAGCTCCTACGAGCAGTACTTC.

The chain recombines TRBV13 with TRBJ2-2, with D unresolved. This CDR3 has 13 residues. Germline assignment: CDR1 PRHDT and CDR2 FYEKMQ (reference sequence). The V and J ends lost 1 base and 6 bases respectively, with 6 bases between them. The CDR3 DNA sequence: TGTGCCAGCAGCTTAGAGAGAGCCGGGGAGCTGTTTTTT. Its protein product is CASSLERAGELFF.

The V call is TRBV27, the J call TRBJ1-5; 7 bases align to TRBD1. Trimming removed 2 bases from V and 9 bases from J; junction bases left unmatched: 7. CDR3 length: 14 amino acids. Germline CDR1 is MNHEY and CDR2 is SMNVEV (reference sequence). This CDR3 reads CASSLGTVLAPQHF. The CDR3 region has the DNA TGTGCCAGCAGTTTAGGGACAGTCCTAGCGCCCCAGCATTTT.

The chain couples TRBV30 to TRBJ1-1, with D possibly being TRBD1 (5 bases). The CDR3 contains 12 residues. Per germline, CDR1 GTSNPN and CDR2 SVGIG (reference sequence). The germline V and J ends were trimmed by 3 bases and 4 bases, with 9 bases remaining between them. CDR3 DNA sequence: TGTGCCTGGAGGTCGGGGGGCACTGAAGCTTTCTTT. Amino acid sequence: CAWRSGGTEAFF.

This clone was found a few times. V is TRBV4-3 and J is TRBJ2-5; D is unresolved. Trimming took 4 bases from V and 4 from J, leaving 16 bases between them. This CDR3 is 15 amino acids long. From germline, CDR1 is LGHNA and CDR2 YSLEER. CDR3 residues: CASSRIALPGETQYF. The CDR3 DNA is TGCGCCAGCAGCCGGATAGCACTACCAGGAGAGACCCAGTACTTC.

Only a few counts were recorded for this clone. This chain uses TRBV7-9 with TRBJ2-6; maybe TRBD2 (5 bases). The germline gives CDR1 SEHNR, CDR2 FQNEAQ (reference sequence). The V end was cut by 5 bases, the J end by 0 bases, with 11 bases between. CDR3 length: 16 residues. CDR3 sequence (DNA): TGTGCCAGCAGCGGTAGGGAGCGCTCTGGGGCCAACGTCCTGACTTTC. It specifies CASSGRERSGANVLTF.

This chain links TRBV7-9 with TRBJ1-6, with D possibly being TRBD1 (5 bases). This CDR3 region has 16 residues. Germline V gene sequence: CDR1 SEHNR, CDR2 FQNEAQ (reference sequence). V was clipped by 3 bases and J by 4 bases, with 13 bases between them. The CDR3 region has the DNA TGTGCCAGCAGCTTTTCACCTCAGGGTTATAATTCACCCCTCCACTTT. Protein product: CASSFSPQGYNSPLHF.

CDR3 sequence (DNA): TGTGCCAGCCTGCCCCGGGACAAGAACACTGAAGCTTTCTTT. It codes for CASLPRDKNTEAFF. The V call is TRBV19, the J call TRBJ1-1; tentative D call: TRBD1 (6 bases). This CDR3 contains 14 residues. V gave up 9 bases and J gave up 1 base, with 15 bases separating them. The germline V gene has CDR1 LNHDA and CDR2 SQIVND (reference sequence).

This clone was seen only a few times. The genes are TRBV6-5 and TRBJ2-3; TRBD2 aligns across 7 bases. CDR1 MNHEY and CDR2 SVGAGI come from the germline V gene. Unmatched junction bases numbered 6, after V lost 3 bases and J lost 6 bases. The CDR3 covers 14 residues. The CDR3 here is CASSYVGEGDTQYF. Here the CDR3 DNA reads TGTGCCAGCAGTTATGTTGGGGAGGGGGATACGCAGTATTTT.

The J gene is TRBJ1-6, the V gene TRBV5-4; D not resolved. Trimming shortened V by 2 bases and J by 5 bases, and 2 bases separated the two germline ends. Germline assignment: CDR1 SGHNT and CDR2 YYREEE (reference sequence). The CDR3 is made up of 12 amino acids. The DNA of the CDR3 is TGTGCCAGCAGCTTCAATAATTCACCCCTCCACTTT. It codes for CASSFNNSPLHF.

The chain couples TRBV4-3 to TRBJ1-2, with TRBD1 matching 7 bases. With V trimmed by 4 bases and J by 3 bases, 5 bases remained unmatched. The CDR3 extends over 14 amino acids. CDR1 is LGHNA and CDR2 is YSLEER in the germline V gene. In DNA form, the CDR3 reads TGCGCCAGCAGCCCTGGGACAGTCCACTATGGCTACACCTTC. This sequence encodes CASSPGTVHYGYTF.

This clone was counted once. The chain uses TRBV13 and TRBJ2-3; D may match TRBD1 or TRBD2 (5 bases each). Germline V gene data show CDR1 as PRHDT and CDR2 as FYEKMQ (reference sequence). The CDR3 extends over 12 amino acids. V was pared by 6 bases and J by 6 bases, with 10 bases between. Here the CDR3 reads CASSQWGDTQYF. DNA for the CDR3: TGTGCCAGCAGTCAATGGGGGGATACGCAGTATTTT.

The chain links TRBV6-5 to TRBJ2-7; D gene uncertain. Germline values: CDR1 MNHEY, CDR2 SVGAGI. The CDR3 is made up of 12 amino acids. Trimming shortened V by 7 bases and J by 2 bases, and 9 bases separated the two germline ends. The CDR3 protein is CASKSSAYEQYF. The CDR3 nucleotides are TGTGCCAGCAAGAGTTCAGCCTACGAGCAGTACTTC.